This is a list of T cell receptor beta chains from one sample in a study of Tregs in tolerant kidney transplant recipients. Clones were read by immunoSEQ multiplex PCR, and TCRdb kept only the in-frame ones, dropping some. The table shows thousands of clones, with under 55% occurring only once. Their antigens remain unidentified. Sequencing used CD4+ T cells from blood cultured with allogeneic cells. The receptors derive from a human donor in good health. The CDR3 runs from the conserved cysteine through the conserved F or W. D genes are given only for firm matches. Some rows have no size entry. The others give once, few or many, or a class for an expanded clone.

j_call | d_call | clone_size | v_call | cdr3_aa | cdr3_nt
TRBJ1-5 | . | . | TRBV11-3 | CASSLDDASNQPQHF | TGTGCCAGCAGCTTAGATGACGCTAGCAATCAGCCCCAGCATTTT
TRBJ2-2 | . | . | TRBV5-1 | CASTRDPQAGELFF | TGCGCCAGCACCCGGGACCCCCAGGCCGGGGAGCTGTTTTTT
TRBJ2-2 | . | . | TRBV7-8 | CASSLKVSVFGTTGELFF | TGTGCCAGCAGCTTAAAAGTGAGCGTTTTTGGGACCACCGGGGAGCTGTTTTTT
TRBJ2-7 | TRBD2 | . | TRBV7-3 | CASSLSIAGSYEQYF | TGTGCCAGCAGCTTATCGATAGCGGGTTCCTACGAGCAGTACTTC
TRBJ2-3 | . | few | TRBV6-6 | CASSLTFGGVDTQYF | TGTGCCAGCAGCCTAACTTTCGGGGGTGTAGATACGCAGTATTTT
TRBJ1-5 | TRBD1 | medium-sized | TRBV30 | CAWKGGTEVYSNQPQHF | TGTGCCTGGAAGGGCGGGACAGAGGTCTATAGCAATCAGCCCCAGCATTTT
TRBJ2-7 | . | medium-sized | TRBV5-5 | CASSLVGGQGFYEQYF | TGTGCCAGCAGCTTGGTTGGGGGTCAGGGATTCTACGAGCAGTACTTC
TRBJ1-1 | . | . | TRBV4-3 | CASSLQGLNTEAFF | TGCGCCAGCAGCCTACAGGGCTTGAACACTGAAGCTTTCTTT
TRBJ2-5 | TRBD2 | . | TRBV4-1 | CASSQQGRGGIQAQYF | TGTGCCAGCAGCCAACAAGGACGGGGAGGGATCCAGGCCCAGTACTTC
TRBJ2-4 | . | few | TRBV30 | CAWSYSAKNIQYF | TGTGCCTGGAGCTACTCGGCCAAAAACATTCAGTACTTC
TRBJ2-3 | TRBD1 | . | TRBV29-1 | CSADQGAVDTQYF | TGCAGCGCTGATCAGGGGGCTGTAGATACGCAGTATTTT
TRBJ1-1 | . | . | TRBV10-3 | CAISEWGGTEAFF | TGTGCCATCAGTGAGTGGGGAGGCACTGAAGCTTTCTTT
TRBJ2-1 | . | . | TRBV29-1 | CSGRSGGWNEQFF | TGCAGCGGGCGATCTGGGGGATGGAATGAGCAGTTCTTC
TRBJ2-4 | . | . | TRBV10-3 | CAISEGGLAKNIQYF | TGTGCCATCAGTGAGGGCGGGCTAGCCAAAAACATTCAGTACTTC
TRBJ1-1 | . | few | TRBV6-5 | CASTRNLLNTEAFF | TGTGCCAGCACCCGGAACCTCCTGAACACTGAAGCTTTCTTT
TRBJ2-3 | . | . | TRBV5-1 | CASSSARDTQYF | TGCGCCAGCAGCTCAGCACGAGATACGCAGTATTTT
TRBJ2-3 | TRBD2 | . | TRBV13 | CASARSGGATDTQYF | TGTGCCAGCGCTCGCTCGGGGGGGGCCACAGATACGCAGTATTTT
TRBJ1-1 | . | . | TRBV11-2 | CASSWGRGEAFF | TGTGCCAGCAGCTGGGGACGGGGTGAAGCTTTCTTT